This TCR beta chain emerged from a study of cytomegalovirus exposure and HLA in healthy donors. The CDR3 consists of 12 residues. Germline CDR1 and CDR2: MGHDK and SYGVNS. Trimming took 9 bases from V and 2 from J, leaving 10 bases between them. The donors were members of the validation cohort, which comprised roughly 120 subjects and was separate from the first cohort of 600 to 850 subjects. Clones were sequenced by immunoSEQ multiplex PCR, and TCRdb holds only the in-frame ones, with some missing. The profile shows 100,000 to 150,000 clones, more than 95% of them singletons. This chain connects TRBV25-1 to TRBJ1-2; TRBD1 might be the D (5 bases). Material for sequencing was PBMCs. This TCR came from a man in his late teens or twenties in good health and CMV-seronegative. In DNA, the CDR3 is TGTGCCAGGGGGAGGGGAAACTATGGCTACACCTTC. The encoded protein is CARGRGNYGYTF.